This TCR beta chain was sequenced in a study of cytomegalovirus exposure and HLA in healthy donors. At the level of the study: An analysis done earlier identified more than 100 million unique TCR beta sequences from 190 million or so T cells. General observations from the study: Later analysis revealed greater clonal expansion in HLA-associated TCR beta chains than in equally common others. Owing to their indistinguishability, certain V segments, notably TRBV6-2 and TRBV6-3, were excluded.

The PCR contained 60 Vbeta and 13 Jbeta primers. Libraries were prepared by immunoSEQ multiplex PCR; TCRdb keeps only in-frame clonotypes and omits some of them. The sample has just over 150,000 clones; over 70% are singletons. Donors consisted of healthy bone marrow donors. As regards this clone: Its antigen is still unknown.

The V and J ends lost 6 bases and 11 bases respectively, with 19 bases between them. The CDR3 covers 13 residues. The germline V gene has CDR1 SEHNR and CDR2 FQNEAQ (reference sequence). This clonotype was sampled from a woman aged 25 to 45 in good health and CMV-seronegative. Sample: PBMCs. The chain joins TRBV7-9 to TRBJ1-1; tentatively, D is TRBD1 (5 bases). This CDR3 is CASSLGGGFRAFF. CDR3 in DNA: TGTGCCAGCAGTCTCGGGGGAGGTTTCCGCGCTTTCTTT.